Listed below are T cell receptor beta chains from one sample, sequenced in a study of T cell responses to AZD1222 COVID-19 vaccine. Some clones are missing from TCRdb's copy, which holds only in-frame ones; the method was immunoSEQ multiplex PCR. The sample shows about 140,000 clones, 92% of them seen only once. The sample in question was peripheral blood, obtained on day 0 of AZD1222 vaccination. Receptors originate from an adult in good health. The CDR3 runs from the conserved cysteine through the conserved F or W. The D gene is left open where the match is weak. Only some rows state a clone size, as once, few, many or a class for expanded clones.

d_gene	abundance	v_gene	j_gene	CDR3aa	CDR3nt
.	.	TRBV27	TRBJ2-3	CASSFRAGDTQYF	TGTGCCAGCAGTTTCAGGGCCGGAGATACGCAGTATTTT
.	.	TRBV11-3	TRBJ2-1	CASSFRSGAYNEQFF	TGTGCCAGCAGCTTTCGGTCAGGGGCCTACAATGAGCAGTTCTTC
TRBD1	few	TRBV28	TRBJ1-4	CASSRNRDRDNQNEKLFF	TGTGCCAGCAGTCGAAACCGGGACAGGGACAACCAGAATGAAAAACTGTTTTTT
.	.	TRBV10-3	TRBJ2-7	CAISLGRAASSYEQYF	TGTGCCATCAGTTTAGGCAGGGCGGCAAGCTCCTACGAGCAGTACTTC
.	.	TRBV29-1	TRBJ2-5	CSVEGGDTQLETQYF	TGCAGCGTTGAAGGTGGTGACACCCAATTGGAGACCCAGTACTTC
.	.	TRBV4-1	TRBJ2-5	CASSQDLETGQWLETQYF	TGCGCCAGCAGCCAAGATTTGGAGACCGGACAGTGGTTGGAGACCCAGTACTTC
TRBD1	.	TRBV4-1	TRBJ2-3	CASSSSPGQGVLSDTQYF	TGCGCCAGCAGCTCCAGTCCCGGACAGGGTGTGTTATCAGATACGCAGTATTTT
TRBD1	.	TRBV5-6	TRBJ2-7	CASSFRDRDSYEQYF	TGTGCCAGCAGCTTCCGGGACAGGGATTCCTACGAGCAGTACTTC
TRBD1	.	TRBV6-2/TRBV6-3	TRBJ1-5	CASSSGQVNQPQHF	TGTGCCAGCAGTTCGGGACAGGTTAATCAGCCCCAGCATTTT
TRBD1	once	TRBV12-5	TRBJ1-1	CASAPQGAGTEAFF	TGTGCTAGTGCCCCACAGGGGGCGGGCACTGAAGCTTTCTTT
TRBD1	.	TRBV7-2	TRBJ1-2	CASSPLQGAGGYTF	TGTGCCAGCAGCCCCCTACAGGGGGCTGGAGGCTACACCTTC
TRBD1	.	TRBV5-4	TRBJ2-3	CASSFLPQGYTDTQYF	TGTGCCAGCAGCTTCCTCCCACAGGGGTACACAGATACGCAGTATTTT
.	few	TRBV27	TRBJ2-7	CASSPVGLNKYEQYF	TGTGCCAGCAGCCCCGTAGGGCTGAACAAATACGAGCAGTACTTC
.	.	TRBV6-6	TRBJ1-3	CASSPPGIRLGGNTIYF	TGTGCCAGCAGTCCCCCCGGGATCAGGTTGGGGGGAAACACCATATATTTT
TRBD1	.	TRBV10-1	TRBJ1-5	CASSYRDSDSNQPQHF	TGCGCCAGCAGTTACCGGGACAGCGATAGCAATCAGCCCCAGCATTTT
.	.	TRBV12-5	TRBJ1-3	CASGVPGGSGNTIYF	TGTGCTAGTGGAGTCCCGGGAGGTTCTGGAAACACCATATATTTT
TRBD1	.	TRBV4-1	TRBJ1-6	CASSQVPGQGGVSPLHF	TGCGCCAGCAGCCAAGTACCGGGACAGGGTGGGGTTTCACCCCTCCACTTT
.	.	TRBV5-1	TRBJ2-5	CASRLTTGIQETQYF	TGCGCCAGCAGATTGACCACAGGGATCCAAGAGACCCAGTACTTC
TRBD1	once	TRBV10-1	TRBJ1-4	CASSHLHRGATNEKLFF	TGCGCCAGCAGCCACCTCCACAGGGGTGCAACTAATGAAAAACTGTTTTTT
TRBD2	.	TRBV27	TRBJ2-3	CASSSQRGGGSTDTQYF	TGTGCCAGCAGTTCCCAGCGGGGGGGAGGTTCCACAGATACGCAGTATTTT
.	.	TRBV18	TRBJ1-2	CASLAREGNNYGYTF	TGTGCCAGCCTCGCCAGGGAAGGGAACAACTATGGCTACACCTTC
.	.	TRBV5-4	TRBJ2-2	CASSLLWGTGELFF	TGTGCCAGCAGCTTGTTATGGGGGACCGGGGAGCTGTTTTTT
TRBD1	.	TRBV6-5	TRBJ1-6	CASSYGQGATNSPLHF	TGTGCCAGCAGTTACGGACAGGGGGCTACTAATTCACCCCTCCACTTT
TRBD1	.	TRBV10-2	TRBJ1-5	CASTPTGNQPQHF	TGCGCCAGCACCCCGACAGGGAATCAGCCCCAGCATTTT
.	.	TRBV7-9	TRBJ1-2	CASSLGTTRGNYGYTF	TGTGCCAGCAGCTTAGGGACCACGCGGGGCAACTATGGCTACACCTTC
.	.	TRBV19	TRBJ1-2	CASSIEGGTNYGYTF	TGTGCCAGTAGTATTGAGGGAGGGACTAACTATGGCTACACCTTC
.	.	TRBV7-2	TRBJ2-7	CASSLDPGAIDEQYF	TGTGCCAGCAGCTTAGACCCGGGGGCGATCGACGAGCAGTACTTC
.	.	TRBV28	TRBJ2-7	CASSLGAYEQYF	TGTGCCAGCAGTTTGGGAGCCTACGAGCAGTACTTC
.	.	TRBV28	TRBJ1-1	CASRAPNRVEAFF	TGTGCCAGCAGAGCCCCCAATCGGGTTGAAGCTTTCTTT
.	.	TRBV6-5	TRBJ1-5	CASRPRRGNNQPQHF	TGTGCCAGCAGACCCCGTCGTGGGAACAATCAGCCCCAGCATTTT
.	.	TRBV24-1	TRBJ1-2	CATSDEDSYGYTF	TGTGCCACCAGTGATGAGGACAGCTATGGCTACACCTTC
.	.	TRBV5-1	TRBJ1-6	CASSLLTDSPLHF	TGCGCCAGCAGCTTGTTGACGGACTCACCCCTCCACTTT
.	.	TRBV28	TRBJ1-2	CASSFRGGYTF	TGTGCCAGCAGTTTCAGGGGAGGCTACACCTTC
.	.	TRBV24-1	TRBJ1-2	CATSESGVYGYTF	TGTGCCACCAGTGAATCCGGGGTTTATGGCTACACCTTC
TRBD2	.	TRBV5-5	TRBJ2-7	CASSLVLAGGSGTREQYF	TGTGCCAGCAGCTTGGTGCTAGCGGGAGGGTCTGGGACAAGGGAGCAGTACTTC
TRBD2	.	TRBV7-2	TRBJ2-1	CASSPASGRYNEQFF	TGTGCCAGCAGCCCCGCTAGCGGGAGATACAATGAGCAGTTCTTC
.	once	TRBV14	TRBJ1-1	CASSQAWQAAEAFF	TGTGCCAGCAGCCAAGCATGGCAGGCAGCTGAAGCTTTCTTT
.	.	TRBV6-6	TRBJ1-5	CASTHDREVPPQPQHF	TGTGCCAGCACCCATGACCGGGAGGTCCCCCCTCAGCCCCAGCATTTT
TRBD1	.	TRBV7-2	TRBJ2-7	CASSPRSGQSYEQYF	TGTGCCAGCAGCCCCCGGTCGGGACAGAGCTACGAGCAGTACTTC
TRBD2	.	TRBV7-9	TRBJ2-7	CASSSTVTSGVAYEQYF	TGTGCCAGCAGCTCCACCGTGACTAGCGGGGTCGCCTACGAGCAGTACTTC
.	.	TRBV19	TRBJ2-1	CASMRGFNEQFF	TGTGCCAGTATGAGAGGGTTTAATGAGCAGTTCTTC
.	few	TRBV6-4	TRBJ1-1	CASSDSEASTEAFF	TGTGCCAGCAGTGATTCTGAGGCGAGCACTGAAGCTTTCTTT
.	.	TRBV25-1	TRBJ2-3	CASSGGWADTQYF	TGTGCCAGCAGTGGGGGGTGGGCAGATACGCAGTATTTT
.	.	TRBV7-2	TRBJ1-1	CASSFSQVGNTEAFF	TGTGCCAGCAGCTTTTCACAGGTGGGGAACACTGAAGCTTTCTTT
TRBD1	.	TRBV25-1	TRBJ2-7	CASSDPGQGVYEQYF	TGTGCCAGCAGTGATCCGGGACAGGGGGTCTACGAGCAGTACTTC
.	.	TRBV19	TRBJ1-2	CASSPDRFYGYTF	TGTGCCAGTAGTCCTGACAGATTCTATGGCTACACCTTC
TRBD2	once	TRBV6-1	TRBJ2-3	CASSARTSGGAVRTDTQYF	TGTGCCAGCAGTGCTCGGACTAGCGGGGGGGCCGTTCGCACAGATACGCAGTATTTT
.	.	TRBV7-2	TRBJ2-7	CASRPGHSNYEQYF	TGTGCCAGCCGGCCGGGACACAGTAACTACGAGCAGTACTTC